The following is a T cell receptor beta chain sequence with its context. The antigen it recognizes is unknown. Nothing much larger sits one base from this clone, and base qualities are not available. Enrolling through a virtual design, the prospective study's participants ranged in age from roughly 18 to 89 years and lived across roughly 23 United States geographic areas. In the prospective study, participants were assigned to cohorts based on the clinical history participants reported in a screening survey and a study questionnaire. ImmuneRACE Cohort 3 recovered participants were defined by two consecutive negative NP/OP PCR tests, healthcare professional clearance, or symptom resolution. In the prospective study, whole blood, serum and a nasopharyngeal or oropharyngeal swab were collected from each participant by mobile phlebotomists. Over a roughly two-month period, participants in the prospective study had the option of providing additional blood draws and questionnaires. Before DNA extraction, prospective study blood samples were shipped either frozen or at room temperature.

The CDR3 spans 15 residues, from the cysteine through the phenylalanine. Solely the CDR3 DNA is kept, with 45 bases framed from the first base. Relative to germline, V is missing 6 bases and J is missing 8 bases, with 7 bases of the junction outside any gene match. TCRbeta CDR3 regions were amplified from genomic DNA by means of the immunoSEQ Assay, a bias-controlled multiplex PCR. The study's processing was this. Within the assay, amplification of reference gene primers was used to estimate how many nucleated cells each sample contained. To quantify the absolute abundance of each unique TCRbeta CDR3 rearrangement, sequence reads were collapsed and filtered. For each sample, productive Simpson clonality was calculated as the square root of Simpson's diversity index across productive rearrangements. The table was pulled from immuneACCESS by TCRdb, which kept in-frame rearrangements only. Such tables lose some clones; where checked, under half of the loss comes from unresolved V genes, and the rest has no known cause. The V and J calls and clone size are taken from that table; D and trimming were inferred from the DNA. This sample holds about 160,000 clones; approximately 81% were observed only once. The ten largest account for 15% to 20% of the sample.

The data were taken from a study of blood T cell repertoires in COVID-19 (dated by TCRdb to the early 2020s). Study-level background: The collaborator samples originated in the United States, Italy and Spain and spanned the acute and convalescent phases of COVID-19. The material from the prospective study consisted of cDNA or gDNA derived from T cells, B-cell-depleted T cells, or PBMCs. Samples came from the ongoing ImmuneRACE study (first 160 participants) plus 1,254 subjects from 6 global collaborators. The repertoires were released in a freely available public database meant as a resource for research on the immune response to SARS-CoV-2. Sample metadata almost always included a de-identified subject ID, COVID-19 status, age in years and sex. Deeply sampled blood TCRbeta repertoires from subjects exposed to, actively infected with, or recovered from COVID-19 were included in the dataset. Where available, HLA class I and class II types were obtained from metadata supplied by the sample provider rather than from assay-based typing.

Study-wide findings and limitations: The amount of clinical and demographic metadata varied by source and participant and was provided uncurated.

The sequenced sample was PBMCs or T cells enriched from blood (not recorded which). Recombination linked TRBV23-1 to TRBJ2-1; TRBD2 matches 13 bases in the middle. TRBV23-1 is identified as an open reading frame with a role that is uncertain. The receptor's source is a man in his sixties who had recovered from COVID-19. CDR3 sequence: CASSQGLAGRYEQFF. The DNA is as follows: TGCGCCAGCAGCCAGGGACTAGCGGGAAGGTATGAGCAGTTCTTC.